The TCR beta chain described here comes from a study of response to subunit inactivated influenza vaccine. Using its own MiXCR run on the RT-PCR reads, TCRdb lists one record per CDR3 protein. The table lists about 500,000 distinct CDR3 sequences, about 17% of them singletons. The V and J ends lost 6 bases and 3 bases respectively, with 26 bases between them. Germline assignment: CDR1 DFQATT and CDR2 SNEGSKA (reference sequence). This CDR3 is 18 amino acids long. Ten or more counts support this clonotype. Its antigen remains unknown. Broader study findings: Each seasonal flu vaccination may recruit only limited new T cells, authors suggested.

This rearrangement joins TRBV20-1 to TRBJ1-4; tentative D call: TRBD1 (6 bases). The receptor comes from a man between 50 and 70 years old who received an inactivated influenza vaccine. The sample in question was CD4+ T cells sorted from PBMCs, obtained roughly 24 months after vaccination. The CDR3 sequence: CSATLRDGRRGANEKLFF. CDR3 nucleotide sequence: TGCAGTGCAACCCTCCGGGACGGAAGGAGGGGGGCTAATGAAAAACTGTTTTTT.